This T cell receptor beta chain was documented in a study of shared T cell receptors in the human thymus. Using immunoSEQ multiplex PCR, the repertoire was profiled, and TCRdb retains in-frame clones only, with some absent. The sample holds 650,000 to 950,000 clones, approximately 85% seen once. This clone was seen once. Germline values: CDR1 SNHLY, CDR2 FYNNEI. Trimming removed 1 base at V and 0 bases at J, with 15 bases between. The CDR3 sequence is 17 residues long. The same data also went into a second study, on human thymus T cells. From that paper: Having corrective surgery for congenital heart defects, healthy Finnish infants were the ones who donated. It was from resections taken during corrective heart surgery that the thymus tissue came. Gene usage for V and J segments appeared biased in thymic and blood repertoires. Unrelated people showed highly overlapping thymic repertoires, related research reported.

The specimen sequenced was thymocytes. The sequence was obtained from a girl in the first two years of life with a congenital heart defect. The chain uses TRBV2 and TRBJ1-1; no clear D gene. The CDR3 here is CASSEGRQAPMNTEAFF. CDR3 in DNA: TGTGCCAGCAGTGAAGGCAGGCAGGCGCCCATGAACACTGAAGCTTTCTTT.